The 4 T cell receptor beta chains listed next were all sequenced from one sample in a study of tumour-infiltrating T cells in Burkitt lymphoma (dated by TCRdb to the early 2020s). The library was obtained by the immunoSEQ multiplex PCR assay. This immuneACCESS table, as held by TCRdb, lists in-frame sequences with V and J called but not all clones. Of the missing ones, under half trace to an unresolved V gene in checked studies; the others have no known cause. This sample lists tens of thousands of clones; around 30% were detected once. The top ten clonotypes cover around 3% of the sample. Specimen: tumor tissue. The receptors originated from a human donor with Burkitt lymphoma.

This clone was detected only once. The chain has TRBV7-2 and TRBJ2-7; tentatively, D is TRBD1 (5 bases). Trimming left V 2 bases short and J 1 base short, with 12 bases between. CDR3 length equals 15 residues. Germline CDR1 and CDR2: SGHTA and FQGNSA. CDR3 bases: TGTGCCAGCAGCTTATCTGGGGCCTCTTCCTACGAGCAGTACTTC. Protein product: CASSLSGASSYEQYF.

J is TRBJ2-3 and V is TRBV10-3; 9 bases fit TRBD1. This CDR3 has 14 amino acids. V shed 6 bases and J 4 bases; nucleotides not matched to a gene: 5. Per the germline V gene, CDR1 is ENHRY and CDR2 is SYGVKD. Here the CDR3 DNA reads TGTGCCATCAGGAGGGGGACAGGGTCAGATACGCAGTATTTT. This codes for CAIRRGTGSDTQYF.

The chain couples TRBV5-1 to TRBJ1-6; D ambiguous. In germline, CDR1 is SGHRS, CDR2 YFSETQ. This CDR3 is 14 amino acids long. V lost 0 bases to trimming and J lost 6 bases, with 7 bases between them. The CDR3 DNA reads TGCGCCAGCAGCTTGGGAGGCAGTAATTCACCCCTCCACTTT. As protein: CASSLGGSNSPLHF.

CDR3 residues: CASSFFGGGQPQHF. The DNA of the CDR3 is TGTGCCAGCAGCTTCTTTGGCGGCGGTCAGCCCCAGCATTTT. This chain joins TRBV5-5 and TRBJ1-5, with unresolved D. CDR3 size: 14 residues. Trimming left V 2 bases short and J 6 bases short, with 12 bases between. Germline V lookup: CDR1 SGHKS, CDR2 YYEKEE (reference sequence).